The rows below give T cell receptor beta chains drawn from one sample of a study of cytomegalovirus exposure and HLA in healthy donors. Assay used: immunoSEQ multiplex PCR; TCRdb lists only in-frame clones, some missing. This repertoire shows around 300,000 clones, 70% to 90% found once; its top ten account for approximately 2%. The specimen sequenced was PBMCs. The receptors stem from a woman aged 40 to 50 in good health and CMV-seropositive. Both conserved end residues are part of each CDR3. Each record gives: clone size, D gene, CDR3 length, V gene, J gene, CDR3 protein, CDR3 DNA. A D gene is named only where the DNA matches it firmly. Clone sizes are given selectively: once, few, many, or a class where the clone is expanded.

NA	NA	14	TRBV5-1	TRBJ2-4	CASSPDYGGNSQYF	TGCGCCAGCAGCCCGGACTACGGTGGGAACAGTCAGTACTTC
NA	TRBD2	15	TRBV7-2	TRBJ2-5	CASSRLGGPGETQYF	TGTGCCAGCAGTCGCCTGGGAGGGCCCGGAGAGACCCAGTACTTC
NA	NA	14	TRBV19	TRBJ1-3	CASSTGDIGNTIYF	TGTGCCAGTAGTACAGGGGATATCGGAAACACCATATATTTT
few	TRBD1	16	TRBV19	TRBJ2-7	CASSIRDSVRPYEQYF	TGTGCCAGTAGTATCCGGGACAGCGTTCGCCCCTACGAGCAGTACTTC
NA	NA	11	TRBV20-1	TRBJ2-7	CSASPSYEQYF	TGCAGTGCTAGCCCGTCCTACGAGCAGTACTTC
NA	NA	13	TRBV19	TRBJ1-1	CASSMGGTTEAFF	TGTGCCAGTAGTATGGGGGGGACCACTGAAGCTTTCTTT
NA	NA	16	TRBV30	TRBJ1-5	CAWSVNGGDSNQPQHF	TGTGCCTGGAGTGTAAATGGCGGGGATAGCAATCAGCCCCAGCATTTT
few	TRBD1	13	TRBV19	TRBJ2-7	CASSIPDRGKQYF	TGTGCCAGTAGTATCCCGGACAGGGGGAAGCAGTACTTC
NA	NA	13	TRBV5-6	TRBJ2-7	CASSPTGSYEQYF	TGTGCCAGCAGCCCGACAGGTTCCTACGAGCAGTACTTC
NA	TRBD2	15	TRBV5-4	TRBJ2-1	CASSLEASGYNEQFF	TGTGCCAGCAGCTTGGAGGCTAGCGGTTACAATGAGCAGTTCTTC
NA	TRBD2	14	TRBV29-1	TRBJ2-1	CSASGTSGHNEQFF	TGCAGCGCCTCCGGGACTAGCGGCCACAATGAGCAGTTCTTC
NA	NA	13	TRBV7-8	TRBJ1-1	CASSRRGNTEAFF	TGTGCCAGCAGCCGTAGGGGAAACACTGAAGCTTTCTTT
NA	NA	15	TRBV7-8	TRBJ1-1	CASSFSSQGYTEAFF	TGTGCCAGCAGCTTTTCGTCCCAGGGGTACACTGAAGCTTTCTTT
NA	NA	15	TRBV7-8	TRBJ2-7	CASSVAAKLSYEQYF	TGTGCCAGCAGCGTCGCCGCTAAGCTCTCCTACGAGCAGTACTTC
NA	NA	16	TRBV27	TRBJ2-2	CASSLTPGLNTGELFF	TGTGCCAGCAGTTTAACTCCGGGACTTAACACCGGGGAGCTGTTTTTT
NA	NA	14	TRBV30	TRBJ1-5	CAWSVGGAHQPQHF	TGTGCCTGGAGTGTCGGAGGGGCCCATCAGCCCCAGCATTTT
NA	TRBD1	15	TRBV19	TRBJ2-7	CASSHTGGSSYEQYF	TGTGCCAGTAGTCATACAGGGGGGAGCTCCTACGAGCAGTACTTC
NA	TRBD1	16	TRBV25-1	TRBJ2-7	CASSEYFGTGLYEQYF	TGTGCCAGCAGTGAATATTTCGGGACAGGGCTCTACGAGCAGTACTTC
NA	TRBD1	13	TRBV19	TRBJ2-7	CASAGQGVYEQYF	TGTGCCAGTGCGGGACAGGGAGTCTACGAGCAGTACTTC
NA	TRBD2	15	TRBV6-5	TRBJ2-1	CASRAPSGRVYEQFF	TGTGCCAGCAGGGCCCCTAGCGGGAGGGTGTATGAGCAGTTCTTC
NA	NA	15	TRBV28	TRBJ2-3	CASSPARRTTDTQYF	TGTGCCAGCAGTCCGGCTAGGAGGACCACAGATACGCAGTATTTT
once	TRBD1	15	TRBV25-1	TRBJ1-6	CASSPGQEYNSPLHF	TGTGCCAGCAGCCCGGGACAGGAGTATAATTCACCCCTCCACTTT
once	NA	15	TRBV5-1	TRBJ2-3	CASSLDGGSTDTQYF	TGCGCCAGCAGCTTGGATGGCGGGAGCACAGATACGCAGTATTTT
NA	NA	15	TRBV6-6	TRBJ2-1	CASSYARGSYNEQFF	TGTGCCAGCAGTTACGCCCGAGGCTCCTACAATGAGCAGTTCTTC
once	NA	14	TRBV7-2	TRBJ1-3	CASSFPGSGNTIYF	TGTGCCAGCAGCTTCCCGGGCTCTGGAAACACCATATATTTT
once	TRBD1	18	TRBV6-1	TRBJ1-1	CASGAGTGANRGGTEAFF	TGTGCCAGCGGTGCCGGGACAGGGGCAAATCGGGGTGGGACCGAAGCTTTCTTT
few	NA	14	TRBV7-9	TRBJ1-1	CASSFLRQPAEAFF	TGTGCCAGCAGCTTTCTTAGACAGCCCGCTGAAGCTTTCTTT
NA	NA	12	TRBV7-2	TRBJ2-7	CASSSPLAVQYF	TGTGCCAGCAGCTCCCCCCTAGCTGTGCAGTACTTC
NA	NA	14	TRBV5-1	TRBJ2-1	CASRESGERNEQFF	TGCGCCAGCAGAGAGTCGGGAGAACGAAATGAGCAGTTCTTC
NA	TRBD1	16	TRBV28	TRBJ1-5	CASSTVQGKTKQPQHF	TGTGCCAGCAGTACTGTACAGGGGAAGACTAAACAGCCCCAGCATTTT
NA	NA	17	TRBV9	TRBJ2-6	CASSAASGSSGANGLTF	TGTGCCAGCAGCGCCGCCTCGGGTAGCTCTGGGGCCAACGGCCTGACTTTC
few	NA	15	TRBV12-2	TRBJ1-6	CASRLGRGYNSPLHF	TGTGCAAGTCGCTTAGGGAGGGGCTATAATTCACCCCTCCACTTT
NA	NA	13	TRBV19	TRBJ2-7	CASRANGGSEQYF	TGTGCCAGTAGGGCCAATGGAGGGAGCGAGCAGTACTTC
NA	TRBD1	20	TRBV2	TRBJ2-4	CASSERGTGPGPGAKNSQYF	TGTGCCAGCAGTGAAAGGGGGACAGGGCCCGGCCCGGGGGCCAAAAACAGTCAGTACTTC
NA	TRBD2	14	TRBV6-6	TRBJ2-1	CASSLAGVGNEQFF	TGTGCCAGCAGTCTAGCGGGAGTGGGGAATGAGCAGTTCTTC
once	NA	14	TRBV5-4	TRBJ2-7	CASSFFSGSYEQYF	TGTGCCAGCAGCTTTTTTAGCGGTTCCTACGAGCAGTACTTC
once	NA	14	TRBV25-1	TRBJ2-3	CASSDARNSDTQYF	TGTGCCAGCAGTGATGCCAGGAACTCAGATACGCAGTATTTT
NA	TRBD1	14	TRBV13	TRBJ2-7	CASSPGTGRYEQYF	TGTGCCAGCAGTCCCGGGACAGGGAGGTACGAGCAGTACTTC
few	TRBD2	15	TRBV7-3	TRBJ2-1	CASSPLAGSRNEQFF	TGTGCCAGCAGCCCTTTAGCGGGGAGTCGGAATGAGCAGTTCTTC
once	TRBD2	18	TRBV7-9	TRBJ2-3	CASSPGESGTSPRDTQYF	TGTGCCAGCAGCCCAGGGGAGTCAGGGACTAGCCCTCGGGATACGCAGTATTTT
NA	TRBD2	17	TRBV11-2	TRBJ2-4	CASSLRLADLAKNIQYF	TGTGCCAGCAGCCTAAGACTAGCGGATCTAGCCAAAAACATTCAGTACTTC
NA	NA	16	TRBV7-2	TRBJ1-3	CASSLGPGYTGNTIYF	TGTGCCAGCAGCTTAGGTCCGGGATATACGGGAAACACCATATATTTT
few	TRBD1	14	TRBV25-1	TRBJ1-2	CASSAGQWVYGYTF	TGTGCCAGCAGTGCGGGACAGTGGGTCTATGGCTACACCTTC
NA	NA	14	TRBV5-1	TRBJ2-2	CASQDSPNTGELFF	TGCGCCAGCCAGGACAGCCCGAACACCGGGGAGCTGTTTTTT
NA	TRBD2	15	TRBV11-2	TRBJ2-2	CASSLEGLFTGELFF	TGTGCCAGCAGCTTGGAGGGACTATTTACCGGGGAGCTGTTTTTT
few	TRBD1	18	TRBV18	TRBJ1-1	CASSPRAQGDVKNTEAFF	TGTGCCAGCTCACCAAGGGCCCAGGGGGACGTTAAGAACACTGAAGCTTTCTTT
NA	NA	12	TRBV6-5	TRBJ2-5	CASSYSGGTQYF	TGTGCCAGCAGTTACTCGGGGGGGACCCAGTACTTC
NA	TRBD1	15	TRBV5-5	TRBJ2-1	CASSSGTGGFDEQFF	TGTGCCAGCAGCTCCGGGACAGGGGGCTTCGATGAGCAGTTCTTC
NA	NA	13	TRBV28	TRBJ1-5	CASSPPGYQPQHF	TGTGCCAGCAGCCCCCCGGGATATCAGCCCCAGCATTTT
NA	NA	15	TRBV7-6	TRBJ1-5	CASSPSLGAGQPQHF	TGTGCCAGCAGTCCCTCTTTAGGGGCGGGACAGCCCCAGCATTTT
NA	TRBD1	15	TRBV4-2	TRBJ1-5	CASSQHRDRAQPQHF	TGTGCCAGCAGCCAACATAGGGACAGGGCTCAGCCCCAGCATTTT
NA	TRBD2	18	TRBV9	TRBJ2-7	CASSVGGGLAGGGNEQYF	TGTGCCAGCAGCGTAGGAGGGGGACTAGCGGGAGGTGGAAACGAGCAGTACTTC
NA	NA	19	TRBV1	TRBJ1-6	CTSSQDRTSRTHNNSPLHF	TGCACCAGCAGCCAAGATCGGACTAGCCGGACCCATAATAATTCACCCCTCCACTTT
NA	TRBD1	16	TRBV6-5	TRBJ1-3	CASSYGTVNSGNTIYF	TGTGCCAGCAGTTATGGGACAGTGAACTCTGGAAACACCATATATTTT
NA	NA	15	TRBV30	TRBJ2-1	CAWRTNGSSYNEQFF	TGTGCCTGGAGGACTAACGGGAGCTCCTACAATGAGCAGTTCTTC
NA	TRBD2	14	TRBV6-1	TRBJ2-7	CASSERSGSYEQYF	TGTGCCAGCAGTGAACGGAGCGGGAGTTACGAGCAGTACTTC